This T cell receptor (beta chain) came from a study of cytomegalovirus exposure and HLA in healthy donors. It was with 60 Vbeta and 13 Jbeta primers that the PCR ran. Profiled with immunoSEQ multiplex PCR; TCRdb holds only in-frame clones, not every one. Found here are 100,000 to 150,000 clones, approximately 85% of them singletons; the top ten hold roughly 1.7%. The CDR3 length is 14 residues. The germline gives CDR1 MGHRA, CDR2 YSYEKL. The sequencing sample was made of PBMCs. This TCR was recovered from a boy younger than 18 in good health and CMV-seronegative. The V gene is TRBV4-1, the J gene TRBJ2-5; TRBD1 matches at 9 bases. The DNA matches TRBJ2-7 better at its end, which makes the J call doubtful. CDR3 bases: TGCGCCAGCAGCGCAGGGGACAGGGTCGACGAGCAGTACTTC. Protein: CASSAGDRVDEQYF.